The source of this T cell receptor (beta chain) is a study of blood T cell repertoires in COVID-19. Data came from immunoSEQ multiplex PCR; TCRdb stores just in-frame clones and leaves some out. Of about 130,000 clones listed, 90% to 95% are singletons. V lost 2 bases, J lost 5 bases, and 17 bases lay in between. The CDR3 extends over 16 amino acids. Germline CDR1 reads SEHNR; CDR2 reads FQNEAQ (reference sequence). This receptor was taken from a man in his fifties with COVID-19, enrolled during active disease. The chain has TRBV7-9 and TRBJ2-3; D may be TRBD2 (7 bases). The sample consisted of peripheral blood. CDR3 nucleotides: TGTGCCAGCAGCTTATCAGGACTAGGGGGAGTAGATACGCAGTATTTT. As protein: CASSLSGLGGVDTQYF.